Reported below is one T cell receptor (beta chain). Which antigen it targets is not known. No much larger clonotype is one base removed from it; base qualities were not supplied. The donors were healthy, HIV-negative adults who had no recently reported acute infections or vaccinations. Only Caucasian adults living in Nashville, Tennessee, USA were represented among the donors. CD4+ T cells were enriched through magnetic negative selection, after which naive cells were positively selected on CD45RA and the remaining negative fraction served as the memory subset. After blood collection by leukapheresis, PBMCs were isolated using Ficoll-Histopaque density gradient centrifugation and then cryopreserved in the vapor phase of liquid nitrogen. Analytical flow cytometry was used to check the purity and quantity of each magnetically sorted T cell population. Genomic DNA was isolated from each sorted fraction and quantified by UV absorbance on a Nanodrop 2000c.

The sample comes from a study of shared clonotypes between healthy human individuals (TCRdb year 2020). Regarding the research as a whole: A few men and two women, aged 18 to 49 years, made up the cohort. For each donor, CD4 naive and CD4 memory were each given three plates, CD8 naive was given two plates, and CD8 memory was given one plate. The study deeply sequenced blood TCR repertoires of five healthy adults to estimate repertoire size and the extent of clonotype sharing between individuals. To increase sequencing depth and limit assay-specific biases, TCR repertoire library preparation and sequencing were carried out by different laboratories using diverse techniques. Between about 0.94 and 10 billion PBMCs per donor were obtained by leukapheresis. Points the paper makes about the study in general: Sampling was limited to blood, and TCR repertoires in tissue likely differ from TCR repertoires in blood. The genetic and exposure-history diversity represented was limited by the small number of donors. Pairwise subsampling indicated that sequencing depth was expected to affect the degree of clonotype sharing among donors. Compared with non-shared clonotypes, the clonotypes found in all four sorted-subset donors had higher generation probabilities. Even with the large sequencing depth, rarefaction of the sorted-subset datasets indicated that sequencing was incomplete. Across a handful of donors, around 5% of naive CD4, roughly 3.3% of naive CD8, 2.3% of memory CD4, and roughly 0.41% of memory CD8 clonotypes were shared. Naive subsets generally had larger estimated clonotype richness than memory subsets did.

V was cut back by 7 bases and J by 6 bases, leaving a gap of 16 bases between them. CDR1 and CDR2 are read off the germline V gene as SNHLY and FYNNEI. The CDR3 spans 13 residues, from the cysteine through the phenylalanine. Only the CDR3 region is kept as DNA, spanning 39 bases read in frame from base 1. Using the deep immunoSEQ assay, multiplex PCR amplified TCR CDR3 regions from genomic DNA. Extracted genomic DNA from each cell subset was distributed evenly across all wells of several immunoSEQ 96-well plates, and each plate was treated as a replicate. For sorted subsets, approximately 190 ng genomic DNA, equal to 30,000 to 35,000 T cell genomes, was loaded into each replicate PCR. Purified libraries were measured with a Qubit 3.0 fluorometer, size-checked on a Bioanalyzer 2100, and measured again with the KAPA Library Quantification kit. A separate single-read 150-cycle Illumina NextSeq 550 flow cell was used to sequence each immunoSEQ 96-well plate. The original methods were these. Because only junctional sequences without quality scores were contained in the immunoSEQ output, filtering matching that applied to full-length reads could not be performed. Sequences were annotated with PyIR, a Python wrapper for IgBLAST v1.9, and V/J genes and CDR3 were assigned using IMGT germline references. Reads were removed for weak V/J assignments (E-value above 1e-6), missing CDR3, stop codons, out-of-frame junctions, or ambiguous translated residues. V3J clonotypes were defined by identical inferred V gene, J gene, and CDR3 amino acid sequence. Percentage overlap between repertoires was calculated by dividing the number of shared unique clonotypes by the size of the smaller repertoire. RTK rarefaction, the Chao1 estimator, and Recon v2.1 estimates of unobserved clonotypes were used to assess repertoire richness. For all TCRbeta clonotypes obtained by the gDNA method from a few donors, generation probabilities were computed with OLGA. What TCRdb holds here is the immuneACCESS table cut down to in-frame rearrangements. Part of the clones is not present; checked against another copy, under half of the missing clones reflect an unresolved V gene, and the others are unexplained. From that table come the V and J calls and clone size; the DNA was used to work out D and trimming. This sample gives 1,500,000 or so clones in total; approximately 97% of them show up just once. The leading ten clones occupy roughly 1.1% of the sample.

The rearrangement combines TRBV2 with TRBJ2-7, with TRBD2 perhaps the D gene, on 6 matching bases. This sequence originates from a man aged 30 to 39 in good health. The sequencing input was naive CD4+ T cells sorted from blood. In the paper's terms, the cell subset or site label means: CD45RA+ positively selected. CDR3 loop: CASMDNGGTEQYF. The DNA sequence follows: TGTGCCAGCATGGACAACGGAGGGACCGAGCAGTACTTC.